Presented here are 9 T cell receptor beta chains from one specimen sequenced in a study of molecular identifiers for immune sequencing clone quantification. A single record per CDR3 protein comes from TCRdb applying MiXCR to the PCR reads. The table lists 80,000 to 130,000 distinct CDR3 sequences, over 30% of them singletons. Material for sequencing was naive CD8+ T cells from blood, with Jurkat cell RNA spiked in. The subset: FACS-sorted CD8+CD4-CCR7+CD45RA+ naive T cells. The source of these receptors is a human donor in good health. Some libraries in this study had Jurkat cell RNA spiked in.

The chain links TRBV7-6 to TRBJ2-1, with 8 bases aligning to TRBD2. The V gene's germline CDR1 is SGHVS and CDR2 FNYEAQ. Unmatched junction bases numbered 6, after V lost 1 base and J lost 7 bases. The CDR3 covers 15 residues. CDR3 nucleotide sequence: TGTGCCAGCAGCTTAGAGGCGGGAGGATGGAATGAGCAGTTCTTC. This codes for CASSLEAGGWNEQFF. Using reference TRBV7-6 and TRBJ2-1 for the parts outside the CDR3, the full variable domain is GAGVSQSPRYKVTKRGQDVALRCDPISGHVSLYWYRQALGQGPEFLTYFNYEAQQDKSGLPNDRFSAERPEGSISTLTIQRTEQRDSAMYRCASSLEAGGWNEQFFGPGTRLTVL.

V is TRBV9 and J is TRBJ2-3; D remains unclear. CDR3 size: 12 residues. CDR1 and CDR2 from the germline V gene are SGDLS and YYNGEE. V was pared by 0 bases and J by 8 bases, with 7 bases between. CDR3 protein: CASSVDRVTQYF. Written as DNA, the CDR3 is TGTGCCAGCAGCGTAGACCGGGTTACGCAGTATTTT.

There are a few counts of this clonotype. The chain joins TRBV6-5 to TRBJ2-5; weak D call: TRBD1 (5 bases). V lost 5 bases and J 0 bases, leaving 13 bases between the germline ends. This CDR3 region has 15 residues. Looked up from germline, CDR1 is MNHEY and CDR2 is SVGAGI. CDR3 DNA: TGTGCCAGCAGTCCAACTACAGGTTACCAAGAGACCCAGTACTTC. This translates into CASSPTTGYQETQYF.

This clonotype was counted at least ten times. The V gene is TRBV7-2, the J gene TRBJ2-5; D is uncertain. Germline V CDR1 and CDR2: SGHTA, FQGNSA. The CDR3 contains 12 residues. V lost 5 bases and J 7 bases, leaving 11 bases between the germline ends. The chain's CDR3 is CASSPGSGTQYF. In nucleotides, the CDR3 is TGTGCCAGCAGCCCCGGCTCTGGGACCCAGTACTTC.

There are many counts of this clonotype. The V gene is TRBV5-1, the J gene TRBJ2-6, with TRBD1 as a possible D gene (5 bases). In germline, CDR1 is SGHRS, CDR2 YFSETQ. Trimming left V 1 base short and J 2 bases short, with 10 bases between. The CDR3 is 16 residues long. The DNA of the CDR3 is TGCGCCAGCAGCTTGTCAGGGCCACCTGGGGCCAACGTCCTGACTTTC. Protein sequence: CASSLSGPPGANVLTF. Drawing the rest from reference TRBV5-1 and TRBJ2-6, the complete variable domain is KAGVTQTPRYLIKTRGQQVTLSCSPISGHRSVSWYQQTPGQGLQFLFEYFSETQRNKGNFPGRFSGRQFSNSRSEMNVSTLELGDSALYLCASSLSGPPGANVLTFGAGSRLTVL.

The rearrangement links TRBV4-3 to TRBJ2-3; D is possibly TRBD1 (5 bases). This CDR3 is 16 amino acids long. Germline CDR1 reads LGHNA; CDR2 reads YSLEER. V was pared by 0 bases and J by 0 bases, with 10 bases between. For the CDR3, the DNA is TGCGCCAGCAGCCAAGAACCAGGGCCTAGCACAGATACGCAGTATTTT. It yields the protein CASSQEPGPSTDTQYF.

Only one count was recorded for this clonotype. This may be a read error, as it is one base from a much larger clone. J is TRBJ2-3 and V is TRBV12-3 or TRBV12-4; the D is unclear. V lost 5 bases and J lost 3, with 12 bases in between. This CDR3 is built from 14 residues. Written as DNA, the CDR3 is TGTGCCAGCAGTGACGGCCCGGCGACAGATACGCAGTATTTT. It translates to CASSDGPATDTQYF.

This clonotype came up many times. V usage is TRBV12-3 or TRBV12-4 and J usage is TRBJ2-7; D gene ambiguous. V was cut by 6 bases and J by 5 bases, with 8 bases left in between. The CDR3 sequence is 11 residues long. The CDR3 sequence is CASSLSHEQYF. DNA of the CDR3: TGTGCCAGCAGCCTGTCCCACGAGCAGTACTTC.

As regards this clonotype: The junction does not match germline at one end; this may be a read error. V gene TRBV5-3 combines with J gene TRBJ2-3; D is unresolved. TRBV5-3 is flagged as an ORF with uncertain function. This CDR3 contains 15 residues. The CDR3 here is CASSFLDRPSDTQYF. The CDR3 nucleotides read TGTGCCAGCAGCTTCTTGGACCGACCATCAGATACGCAGTATTTT.